This T cell receptor beta chain was sequenced for a study of cytomegalovirus exposure and HLA in healthy donors. Broader study findings: Earlier analysis yielded a pattern in which most TCR beta V segments were productive about 87% or about 30% of the time.

Comments on this clone: Antigen: not known.

V lost 0 bases and J lost 5; bases outside the gene matches: 12. The CDR3 has 17 amino acids. The germline V gene encodes CDR1 WNHNN and CDR2 SYGVQD (reference sequence). With 60 Vbeta and 13 Jbeta primers, the PCR was carried out. The protocol was immunoSEQ multiplex PCR, while the TCRdb copy is restricted to in-frame clones and leaves out a portion. Its clone listing holds roughly 40,000 clones. Source material: PBMCs. The genes are TRBV10-1 and TRBJ1-1, with 7 nucleotides matching TRBD1. The TCR comes from a male donor in good health and CMV-seronegative. DNA of the CDR3: TGCGCCAGCAGTGAGTCGTCTCCTTACAGGGGTAATACTGAAGCTTTCTTT. This encodes CASSESSPYRGNTEAFF.